One sample yielded the 6 T cell receptor beta chains listed below, sequenced in a study of shared clonotypes between healthy human individuals. Produced via immunoSEQ multiplex PCR; TCRdb's table is partial and in-frame only. The sample has 2,500,000 or so clones; over 85% are singletons. The sequenced material came from naive CD4+ T cells sorted from blood. Subset described: CD45RA+ positively selected. The receptors shown here come from a man aged 18 to 35 in good health.

In DNA, the CDR3 is TGTGCCAGAATAGCTGGTCTATACGGACGTGTTGGTAGCAATCAGCCCCAGCATTTT. Its translation: CARIAGLYGRVGSNQPQHF. V gene TRBV5-3 combines with J gene TRBJ1-5; D unclear. TRBV5-3 is known as an ORF, though its function is uncertain. The V end lost 6 bases, the J end lost 0 bases, and 25 bases lay between the germline ends. The CDR3 is 19 residues long.

The rearrangement links TRBV10-3 to TRBJ2-2; TRBD2 is a possible D gene (7 bases). This CDR3 comprises 15 residues. Trimming stripped 2 bases from V and 7 bases from J, with 14 bases between. Germline CDR1 reads ENHRY; CDR2 reads SYGVKD. The CDR3 sequence: CAISEAGARFGELFF. CDR3 DNA: TGTGCCATCAGTGAGGCGGGGGCGCGGTTCGGGGAGCTGTTTTTT.

The rearrangement links TRBV10-2 to TRBJ2-5; no clear D gene. The DNA end is a closer match to TRBJ2-7, so the J assignment may be wrong. The CDR3 is 13 amino acids. CDR1 and CDR2 (germline): WSHSY, SAAADI. The CDR3 reads CATAPLYSYEQYF. The CDR3 DNA reads TGCGCCACCGCGCCTCTATACTCCTACGAGCAGTACTTC.

The chain couples TRBV15 to TRBJ1-5, with 7 bases aligning to TRBD1. This CDR3 is built from 15 residues. The V gene end was trimmed by 0 bases and the J gene end by 7 bases; junction bases not matched to a gene: 6. CDR1 LNHNV and CDR2 YYDKDF come from the germline V gene (reference sequence). CDR3: CATSRDVAGGQPQHF. CDR3 nucleotide sequence: TGTGCCACCAGCAGAGATGTGGCAGGGGGGCAGCCCCAGCATTTT.

J is TRBJ2-7 and V is TRBV6-6; either TRBD1 or TRBD2 may supply D (5 bases each). Trimming cost V 2 bases and J 2 bases, with 10 bases left between them. The CDR3 totals 14 residues. Germline V gene lookup returns CDR1 MNHNY and CDR2 SVGAGI (reference sequence). In DNA form, the CDR3 reads TGTGCCAGCAGTTACCGGGACGTTCCCTACGAGCAGTACTTC. As protein: CASSYRDVPYEQYF.

This clone was counted a single time. J is TRBJ1-5 and V is TRBV7-2, with 8 nucleotides matching TRBD1. The CDR3 length is 14 residues. J was trimmed by 2 bases and V by 5 bases; bases with no gene match: 2. In germline, CDR1 is SGHTA, CDR2 FQGNSA. CDR3 loop: CASSEGQGNQPQHF. The DNA for the CDR3 is TGTGCCAGCAGCGAGGGACAGGGCAATCAGCCCCAGCATTTT.